The 17 T cell receptor beta chains given below trace back to one sample, sequenced in a study of blood T cell repertoires in COVID-19. Measured with immunoSEQ multiplex PCR; TCRdb has only the in-frame clones, and not every one. In the table there are 110,000 to 150,000 clones, 75% to 90% of which are singletons. Material: peripheral blood. The source is a woman aged 60-75 years with active COVID-19.

This chain joins TRBV7-2 and TRBJ2-3; TRBD2 aligns across 8 bases. Germline lookup yields CDR1 SGHTA and CDR2 FQGNSA. CDR3 length: 17 residues. J lost 2 bases, V lost 6 bases, and 13 bases had no gene match. The CDR3 bases are TGTGCCAGCAGGAAGCGGACGGGACTAGAGTTCACAGATACGCAGTATTTT. It codes for CASRKRTGLEFTDTQYF.

As regards this clone: Other DNA sequences within the sample encode an identical CDR3. The genes are TRBV11-2 and TRBJ2-1; D possibly corresponds to TRBD2 (6 bases). V was pared by 2 bases and J by 1 base, with 9 bases between. This CDR3 spans 15 amino acids. Germline CDR1 SGHAT, CDR2 FQNNGV. CDR3 sequence (DNA): TGTGCCAGCAGCTTACCACGGGGGTCCTACAATGAGCAGTTCTTC. Residues: CASSLPRGSYNEQFF.

The rearrangement links TRBV12-3 or TRBV12-4 to TRBJ2-7; the D is unclear. V was pared by 7 bases and J by 0 bases, with 10 bases between. The CDR3 totals 13 residues. The CDR3 loop reads CASTPTSSYEQYF. CDR3 DNA sequence: TGTGCCAGCACACCCACAAGCTCCTACGAGCAGTACTTC.

The V gene is TRBV19, the J gene TRBJ1-1; no firm D call. Germline loops: CDR1 LNHDA, CDR2 SQIVND (reference sequence). This CDR3 is built from 14 residues. Trimming took off 3 bases at V and 1 base at J, with 9 bases between the two ends. The CDR3 sequence is CASSILSGNTEAFF. The CDR3 DNA reads as TGTGCCAGTAGTATCCTGTCCGGGAACACTGAAGCTTTCTTT.

The rearrangement links TRBV11-2 to TRBJ2-5; 13 bases agree with TRBD2. Germline V gene lookup returns CDR1 SGHAT and CDR2 FQNNGV. The V segment lost 1 base and the J segment 5 bases; nucleotides outside the gene matches: 13. CDR3 length: 19 amino acids. The CDR3 nucleotides are TGTGCCAGCAGCTTAGGCCTACTAGCGGGAGGGCCTATGGGGGAGACCCAGTACTTC. As protein: CASSLGLLAGGPMGETQYF.

V usage is TRBV7-2 and J usage is TRBJ2-1, with D perhaps TRBD2 (6 bases). Per the germline V gene, CDR1 is SGHTA and CDR2 is FQGNSA. Trimming took 5 bases from V and 9 from J, leaving 14 bases between them. The CDR3 consists of 13 residues. The CDR3 DNA reads as TGTGCCAGCAGCCAACGGGAGAGCAGTGAGCAGTTCTTC. Protein: CASSQRESSEQFF.

This chain joins TRBV7-2 and TRBJ2-3; D is unclear. The germline V gene encodes CDR1 SGHTA and CDR2 FQGNSA. The V end lost 5 bases, the J end lost 1 base, and 10 bases lay between the germline ends. This CDR3 comprises 14 residues. CDR3 in amino acids: CASSHGGRTDTQYF. The DNA of the CDR3 is TGTGCCAGCAGCCACGGCGGCCGCACAGATACGCAGTATTTT.

This sequence joins TRBV7-2 and TRBJ2-3; the match to TRBD1 covers 11 bases. Germline CDR1 reads SGHTA; CDR2 reads FQGNSA. V was clipped by 0 bases and J by 3 bases; unmatched bases: 5. This CDR3 has 17 residues. CDR3 bases: TGTGCCAGCAGCTTAGCTGGGGGACAGGGGGGAACAGATACGCAGTATTTT. Its protein is CASSLAGGQGGTDTQYF.

This clone showed up just once. This chain joins TRBV2 and TRBJ2-3; D is uncertain. The V gene's germline CDR1 is SNHLY and CDR2 FYNNEI. The V gene lost 4 bases and the J gene lost 0 bases, with 8 bases spanning the gap. This CDR3 has 14 residues. DNA of the CDR3: TGTGCCAGCAGTGTATCCTCGAGCACAGATACGCAGTATTTT. Protein sequence: CASSVSSSTDTQYF.

The genes are TRBV12-5 and TRBJ2-1; 8 bases align to TRBD2. Germline CDR1 and CDR2: LGHNT and FRNRAP. This CDR3 has 17 residues. Trimming at V came to 0 bases and at J to 2 bases, leaving 6 bases not matched to a gene. CDR3 bases: TGTGCTAGTGGTTTGGTATTATCGGGAGGGACCTACAATGAGCAGTTCTTC. Protein sequence: CASGLVLSGGTYNEQFF.

The chain uses TRBV5-1 and TRBJ2-5, with TRBD1 identical over 9 bases. The CDR3 has 12 residues. V gave up 7 bases and J gave up 4 bases; unmatched junction bases: 2. CDR1 is SGHRS and CDR2 is YFSETQ in the germline V gene. This CDR3 reads CASGQGRETQYF. In nucleotides, the CDR3 is TGCGCCAGCGGACAGGGGAGAGAGACCCAGTACTTC. The full variable domain, with the rest looked up from reference TRBV5-1 and TRBJ2-5, is KAGVTQTPRYLIKTRGQQVTLSCSPISGHRSVSWYQQTPGQGLQFLFEYFSETQRNKGNFPGRFSGRQFSNSRSEMNVSTLELGDSALYLCASGQGRETQYFGPGTRLLVL.

The chain is built from TRBV7-9 and TRBJ2-7; 9 bases agree with TRBD1. The CDR3 length is 12 residues. V lost 5 bases, J lost 5 bases, and 1 base stayed unmatched. Germline V CDR1 and CDR2: SEHNR, FQNEAQ (reference sequence). CDR3 nucleotides: TGTGCCAGCAGCCGGGACAGGGACGAGCAGTACTTC. Its translation is CASSRDRDEQYF.

This clone was counted between two and nine times. V is TRBV27 and J is TRBJ2-5, with 8 bases aligning to TRBD1. The CDR3 is 15 residues long. From germline, CDR1 is MNHEY and CDR2 SMNVEV (reference sequence). The V gene end was trimmed by 6 bases and the J gene end by 1 base; junction bases not matched to a gene: 7. The CDR3 sequence is CASRGTGPSQETQYF. The CDR3 DNA reads TGTGCCAGCAGGGGGACAGGTCCCAGCCAAGAGACCCAGTACTTC.

The chain joins TRBV9 to TRBJ1-1; no reliable D call. From germline, CDR1 is SGDLS and CDR2 YYNGEE. The CDR3 covers 15 residues. V was shortened by 3 bases and J by 1 base, with 13 bases between the two germline ends. Here the CDR3 DNA reads TGTGCCAGCAGCGCCCACCTACTCCCGAACACTGAAGCTTTCTTT. Amino acids: CASSAHLLPNTEAFF.

This chain uses TRBV4-3 with TRBJ2-3; 9 bases match TRBD2. The CDR3 runs to 17 residues. Losses at the gene ends were 0 bases for V and 1 base for J; bases not matched to a gene: 5. Germline V gives CDR1 LGHNA, CDR2 YSLEER. The CDR3, as DNA: TGCGCCAGCAGCCAAGAGGTAGCGGGAGTACGCACAGATACGCAGTATTTT. It is translated as CASSQEVAGVRTDTQYF.

The rearrangement links TRBV7-2 to TRBJ2-3; D is undetermined. Trimming cost V 5 bases and J 1 base, with 10 bases left between them. This CDR3 is built from 14 residues. In germline, CDR1 is SGHTA, CDR2 FQGNSA. The CDR3 sequence is CASSKPPGTDTQYF. CDR3 in DNA: TGTGCCAGCAGCAAGCCGCCGGGCACAGATACGCAGTATTTT.

The rearrangement joins TRBV7-2 to TRBJ2-7; possibly TRBD1 for D (6 bases). The CDR3 spans 13 residues. Germline V gives CDR1 SGHTA, CDR2 FQGNSA. V was shortened by 7 bases and J by 3 bases, with 13 bases between the two germline ends. As DNA, the CDR3 is TGTGCCAGCAAGGACAGTGGCAACTACGAGCAGTACTTC. Translation gives CASKDSGNYEQYF. Supplemented by reference TRBV7-2 and TRBJ2-7, the full variable domain reads GAGVSQSPSNKVTEKGKDVELRCDPISGHTALYWYRQSLGQGLEFLIYFQGNSAPDKSGLPSDRFSAERTGGSVSTLTIQRTQQEDSAVYLCASKDSGNYEQYFGPGTRLTVT.